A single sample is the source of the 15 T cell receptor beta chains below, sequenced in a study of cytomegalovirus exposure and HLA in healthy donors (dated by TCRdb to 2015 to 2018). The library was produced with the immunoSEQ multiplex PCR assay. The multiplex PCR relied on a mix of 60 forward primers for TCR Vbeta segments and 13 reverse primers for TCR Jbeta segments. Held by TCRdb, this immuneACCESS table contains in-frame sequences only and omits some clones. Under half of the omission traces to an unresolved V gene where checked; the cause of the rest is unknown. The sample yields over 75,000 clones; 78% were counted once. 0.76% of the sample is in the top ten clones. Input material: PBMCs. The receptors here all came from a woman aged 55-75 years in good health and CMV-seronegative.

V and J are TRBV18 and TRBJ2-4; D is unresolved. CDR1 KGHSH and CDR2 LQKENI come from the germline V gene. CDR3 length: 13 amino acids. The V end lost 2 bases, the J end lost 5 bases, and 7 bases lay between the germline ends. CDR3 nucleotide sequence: TGTGCCAGCTCACCAGACATTCAAAACATTCAGTACTTC. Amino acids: CASSPDIQNIQYF.

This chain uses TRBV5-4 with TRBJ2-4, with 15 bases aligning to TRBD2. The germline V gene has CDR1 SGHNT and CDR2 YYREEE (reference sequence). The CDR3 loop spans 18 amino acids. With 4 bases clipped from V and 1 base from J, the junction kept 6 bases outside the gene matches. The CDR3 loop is CASSSPGLAGGAKNIQYF. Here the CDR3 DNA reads TGTGCCAGCAGCAGCCCCGGACTAGCGGGAGGGGCCAAAAACATTCAGTACTTC.

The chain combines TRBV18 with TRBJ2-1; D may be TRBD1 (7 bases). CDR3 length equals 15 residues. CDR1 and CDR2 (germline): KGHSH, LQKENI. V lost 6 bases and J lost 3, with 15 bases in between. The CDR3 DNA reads TGTGCCAGCTCCCCGCCAGGGGGGTTCTACAATGAGCAGTTCTTC. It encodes CASSPPGGFYNEQFF.

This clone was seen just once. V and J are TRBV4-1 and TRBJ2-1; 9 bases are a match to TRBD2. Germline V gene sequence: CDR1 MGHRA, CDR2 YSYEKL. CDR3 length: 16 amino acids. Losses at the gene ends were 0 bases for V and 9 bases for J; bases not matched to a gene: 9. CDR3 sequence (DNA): TGCGCCAGCAGCCAAGAGGGGCCAGCGGGGGGAATTGAGCAGTTCTTC. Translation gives CASSQEGPAGGIEQFF.

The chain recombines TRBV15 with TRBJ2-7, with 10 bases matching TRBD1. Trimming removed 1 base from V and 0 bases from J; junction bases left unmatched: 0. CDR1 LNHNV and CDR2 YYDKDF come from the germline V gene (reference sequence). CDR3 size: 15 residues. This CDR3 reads CATSRGTGGSYEQYF. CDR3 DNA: TGTGCCACCAGCAGAGGGACAGGGGGCTCCTACGAGCAGTACTTC.

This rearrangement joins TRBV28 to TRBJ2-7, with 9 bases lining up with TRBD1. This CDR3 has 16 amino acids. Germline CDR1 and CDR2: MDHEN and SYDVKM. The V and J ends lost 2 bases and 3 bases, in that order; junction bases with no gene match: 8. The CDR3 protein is CASSLSGTGNGYEQYF. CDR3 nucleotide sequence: TGTGCCAGCAGTTTAAGCGGGACAGGGAATGGCTACGAGCAGTACTTC.

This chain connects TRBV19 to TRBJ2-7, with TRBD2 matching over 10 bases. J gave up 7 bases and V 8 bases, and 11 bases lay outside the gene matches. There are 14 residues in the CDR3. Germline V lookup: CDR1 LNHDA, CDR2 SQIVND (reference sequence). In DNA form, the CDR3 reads TGTGCCAGTGGTCCATGGGGTAGCGGGGGGGAGCAGTACTTC. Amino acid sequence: CASGPWGSGGEQYF.

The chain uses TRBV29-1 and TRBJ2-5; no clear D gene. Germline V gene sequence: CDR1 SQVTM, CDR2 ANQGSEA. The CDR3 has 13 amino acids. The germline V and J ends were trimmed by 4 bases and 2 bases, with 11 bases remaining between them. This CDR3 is CSVGSALQETQYF. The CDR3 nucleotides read TGCAGCGTTGGGTCCGCACTTCAAGAGACCCAGTACTTC.

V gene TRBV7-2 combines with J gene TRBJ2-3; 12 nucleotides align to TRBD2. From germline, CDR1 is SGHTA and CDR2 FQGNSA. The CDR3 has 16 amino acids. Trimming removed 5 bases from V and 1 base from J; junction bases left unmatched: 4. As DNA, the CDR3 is TGTGCCAGCAGCCCCCTAGCGGGAGGGGGCACAGATACGCAGTATTTT. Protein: CASSPLAGGGTDTQYF. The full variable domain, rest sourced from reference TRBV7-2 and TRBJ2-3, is GAGVSQSPSNKVTEKGKDVELRCDPISGHTALYWYRQSLGQGLEFLIYFQGNSAPDKSGLPSDRFSAERTGGSVSTLTIQRTQQEDSAVYLCASSPLAGGGTDTQYFGPGTRLTVL.

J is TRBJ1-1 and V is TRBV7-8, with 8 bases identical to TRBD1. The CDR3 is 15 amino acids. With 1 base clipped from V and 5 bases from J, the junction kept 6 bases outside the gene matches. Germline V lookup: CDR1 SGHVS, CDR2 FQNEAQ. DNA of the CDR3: TGTGCCAGCAGCTTAGACGGAAGGACAGGGACTGAAGCTTTCTTT. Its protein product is CASSLDGRTGTEAFF.

CDR3 region: CASSTRTGVTEAFF. The CDR3 DNA follows: TGCGCCAGCAGCACCAGAACAGGGGTAACTGAAGCTTTCTTT. The chain recombines TRBV5-1 with TRBJ1-1; 7 nucleotides align to TRBD1. Trimming at V came to 4 bases and at J to 5 bases, leaving 8 bases not matched to a gene. Germline V gene lookup returns CDR1 SGHRS and CDR2 YFSETQ. CDR3 size: 14 residues.

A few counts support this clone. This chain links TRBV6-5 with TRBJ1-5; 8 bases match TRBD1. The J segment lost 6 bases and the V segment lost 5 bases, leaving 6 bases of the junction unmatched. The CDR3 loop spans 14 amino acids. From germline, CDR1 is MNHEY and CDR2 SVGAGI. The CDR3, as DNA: TGTGCCAGCAGTAGTCAGGGGGCGGTTCAGCCCCAGCATTTT. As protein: CASSSQGAVQPQHF.

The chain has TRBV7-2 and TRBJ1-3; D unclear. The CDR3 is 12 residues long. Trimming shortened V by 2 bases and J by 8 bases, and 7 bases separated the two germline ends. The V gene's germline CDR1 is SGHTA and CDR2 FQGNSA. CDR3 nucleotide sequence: TGTGCCAGCAGCTTATTCGGGGACACCATATATTTT. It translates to CASSLFGDTIYF.

The CDR3 DNA sequence: TGTGCCAGCAGCCAGGGGACAGCCCAAGAGACCCAGTACTTC. This codes for CASSQGTAQETQYF. J is TRBJ2-5 and V is TRBV7-9, with TRBD1 matching 7 bases. The germline gives CDR1 SEHNR, CDR2 FQNEAQ (reference sequence). This CDR3 comprises 14 residues. Losses at the gene ends were 5 bases for V and 1 base for J; bases not matched to a gene: 4.

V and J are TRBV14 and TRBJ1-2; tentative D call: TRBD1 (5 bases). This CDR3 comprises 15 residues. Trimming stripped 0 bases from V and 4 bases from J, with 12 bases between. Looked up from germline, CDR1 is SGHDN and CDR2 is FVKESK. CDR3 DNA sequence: TGTGCCAGCAGCCAAGATCTCGCAGGGTCCTATGGCTACACCTTC. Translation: CASSQDLAGSYGYTF.